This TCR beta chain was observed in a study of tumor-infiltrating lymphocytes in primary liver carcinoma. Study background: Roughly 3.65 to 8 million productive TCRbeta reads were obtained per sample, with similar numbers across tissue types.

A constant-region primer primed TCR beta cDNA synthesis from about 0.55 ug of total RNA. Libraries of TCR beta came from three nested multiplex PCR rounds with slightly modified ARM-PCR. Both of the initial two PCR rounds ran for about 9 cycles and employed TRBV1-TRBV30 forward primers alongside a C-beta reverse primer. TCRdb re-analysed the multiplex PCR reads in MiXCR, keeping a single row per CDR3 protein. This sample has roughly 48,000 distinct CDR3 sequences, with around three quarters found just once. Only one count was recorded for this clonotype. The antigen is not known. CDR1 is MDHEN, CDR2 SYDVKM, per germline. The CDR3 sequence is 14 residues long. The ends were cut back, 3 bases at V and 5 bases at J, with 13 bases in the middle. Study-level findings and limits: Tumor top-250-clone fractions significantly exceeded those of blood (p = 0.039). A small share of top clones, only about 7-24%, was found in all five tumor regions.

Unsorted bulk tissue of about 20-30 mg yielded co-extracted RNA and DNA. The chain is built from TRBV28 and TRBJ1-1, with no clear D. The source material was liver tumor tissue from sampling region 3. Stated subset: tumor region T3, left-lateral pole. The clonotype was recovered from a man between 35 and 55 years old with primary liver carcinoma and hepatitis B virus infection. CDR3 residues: CASSLVQINTEAFF. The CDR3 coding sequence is TGTGCCAGCAGTTTGGTGCAGATCAATACTGAAGCTTTCTTT.